The rows below give T cell receptor beta chains drawn from one sample of a study of T cell responses to AZD1222 COVID-19 vaccine. Sequencing was performed with immunoSEQ multiplex PCR; in TCRdb, only in-frame clones are kept and a portion is missing. Of some 170,000 clones in the sample, 85% to 90% are singletons; the top ten hold approximately 1.8%. This material consisted of peripheral blood, taken on day 0 of AZD1222 vaccination. Every receptor here comes from an adult in good health. Both conserved end residues are part of each CDR3. Each record gives: V gene, J gene, clone size, CDR3 protein. Not every row has a clone size; where given, it reads once, few, many or a size class.

v_call: TRBV28; j_call: TRBJ2-7; clone_size: .; cdr3_aa: CASSLTPRYEQYF
v_call: TRBV28; j_call: TRBJ2-7; clone_size: .; cdr3_aa: CASLGDFSGAEQYF
v_call: TRBV7-8; j_call: TRBJ2-7; clone_size: .; cdr3_aa: CASSLGAGIGEQYF
v_call: TRBV10-1; j_call: TRBJ2-1; clone_size: .; cdr3_aa: CASSEPFGNEQFF
v_call: TRBV30; j_call: TRBJ1-6; clone_size: .; cdr3_aa: CAWSETEPGDNSPLHF
v_call: TRBV19; j_call: TRBJ2-3; clone_size: .; cdr3_aa: CASSIMGADTQYF
v_call: TRBV7-2; j_call: TRBJ2-7; clone_size: .; cdr3_aa: CASSQNRGRVIEQYF
v_call: TRBV7-3; j_call: TRBJ2-2; clone_size: .; cdr3_aa: CASSATGKAGELFF
v_call: TRBV9; j_call: TRBJ1-4; clone_size: .; cdr3_aa: CASSPVGGGPIGEKLFF
v_call: TRBV19; j_call: TRBJ2-1; clone_size: .; cdr3_aa: CASSISGGSYNEQFF
v_call: TRBV2; j_call: TRBJ1-1; clone_size: .; cdr3_aa: CASSPEQGVEAFF
v_call: TRBV25-1; j_call: TRBJ2-7; clone_size: .; cdr3_aa: CASSEVSSSYEQYF
v_call: TRBV7-3; j_call: TRBJ1-2; clone_size: .; cdr3_aa: CASSPGVEHYGYTF
v_call: TRBV5-4; j_call: TRBJ2-3; clone_size: .; cdr3_aa: CASRSLAGGFTDTQYF
v_call: TRBV19; j_call: TRBJ1-4; clone_size: .; cdr3_aa: CAAGYNEKLFF
v_call: TRBV19; j_call: TRBJ1-2; clone_size: .; cdr3_aa: CASSLPTGATNYGYTF
v_call: TRBV6-5; j_call: TRBJ1-6; clone_size: .; cdr3_aa: CASSYSEGYNSPLHF
v_call: TRBV4-1; j_call: TRBJ1-3; clone_size: .; cdr3_aa: CASSPLPFSGNTIYF
v_call: TRBV6-5; j_call: TRBJ2-5; clone_size: .; cdr3_aa: CASSYYRVGPEETQYF
v_call: TRBV28; j_call: TRBJ1-5; clone_size: .; cdr3_aa: CASSRAAVNNQPQHF
v_call: TRBV6-5; j_call: TRBJ2-3; clone_size: .; cdr3_aa: CASRRQGPPGDTQYF
v_call: TRBV5-1; j_call: TRBJ2-5; clone_size: .; cdr3_aa: CASSFPQGARETQYF
v_call: TRBV28; j_call: TRBJ1-5; clone_size: .; cdr3_aa: CASRHGNQPQHF
v_call: TRBV12-3/TRBV12-4; j_call: TRBJ2-7; clone_size: once; cdr3_aa: CASRMRTSYEQYF
v_call: TRBV5-6; j_call: TRBJ1-2; clone_size: .; cdr3_aa: CASSRDSEGYTF
v_call: TRBV5-8; j_call: TRBJ2-1; clone_size: .; cdr3_aa: CASSLTGRREFF
v_call: TRBV7-6; j_call: TRBJ2-6; clone_size: once; cdr3_aa: CASSSIIDRTTSSGANVLTF
v_call: TRBV13; j_call: TRBJ2-1; clone_size: .; cdr3_aa: CASSQGGQGRHNEQFF
v_call: TRBV3-1/TRBV3-2; j_call: TRBJ2-7; clone_size: once; cdr3_aa: CASSRGRLAGHYEQYF